Following are 4 T cell receptor beta chains from one sample sequenced in a study of T cell changes during pregnancy in multiple sclerosis. Sequencing used immunoSEQ multiplex PCR; TCRdb keeps in-frame clones, though not all of them. The sample has roughly 45,000 clones, 88% seen once. This sample comprised CD4+ T cells from peripheral blood mononuclear cells, obtained in the second trimester of pregnancy. These receptors all come from a female donor with multiple sclerosis, enrolled in a pregnancy study.

In DNA, the CDR3 is TGCGCCAGCAGCTTGGCCGTCAGGGCAGGCACTGAAGCTTTCTTT. This gives the protein CASSLAVRAGTEAFF. This chain links TRBV5-1 with TRBJ1-1; possible D gene TRBD1, 5 bases. This CDR3 has 15 residues. Germline CDR1 reads SGHRS; CDR2 reads YFSETQ. With 0 bases removed from V and 4 bases from J, the gap between germline ends came to 13 bases.

The CDR3 DNA sequence: TGTGCCACCCGACTAGCGGGAAGTCAAGAGACCCAGTACTTC. The encoded protein is CATRLAGSQETQYF. The genes are TRBV27 and TRBJ2-5, with TRBD2 matching 11 bases. Unmatched junction bases numbered 6, after V lost 10 bases and J lost 2 bases. The CDR3 is 14 residues long. The V gene's germline CDR1 is MNHEY and CDR2 SMNVEV (reference sequence).

The chain joins TRBV7-2 to TRBJ2-7; D is ambiguous. Per germline, CDR1 SGHTA and CDR2 FQGNSA. V was cut by 6 bases and J by 2 bases, with 5 bases left in between. The CDR3 covers 11 residues. This CDR3 is CASRQTYEQYF. The CDR3 DNA reads TGTGCCAGCAGACAGACCTACGAGCAGTACTTC.

This chain connects TRBV9 to TRBJ2-3; TRBD1 aligns across 7 bases. Germline assignment: CDR1 SGDLS and CDR2 YYNGEE. The CDR3 is made up of 17 amino acids. Losses at the gene ends were 4 bases for V and 4 bases for J; bases not matched to a gene: 15. Here the CDR3 DNA reads TGTGCCAGCAGCCCCCGGAGCATTCGACAGGGACCAGATACGCAGTATTTT. It codes for CASSPRSIRQGPDTQYF.